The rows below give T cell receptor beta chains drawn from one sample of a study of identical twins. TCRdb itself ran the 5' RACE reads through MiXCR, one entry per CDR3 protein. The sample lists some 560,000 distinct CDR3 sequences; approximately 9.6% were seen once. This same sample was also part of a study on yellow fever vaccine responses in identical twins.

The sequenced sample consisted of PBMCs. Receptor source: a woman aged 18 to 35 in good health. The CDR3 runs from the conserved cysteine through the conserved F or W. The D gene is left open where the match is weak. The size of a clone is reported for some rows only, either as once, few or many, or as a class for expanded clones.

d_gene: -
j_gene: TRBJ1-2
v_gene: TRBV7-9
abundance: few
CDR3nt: TGTGCCAGCAGCTCCCAGGGGACCCATGGCTACACCTTC
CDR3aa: CASSSQGTHGYTF

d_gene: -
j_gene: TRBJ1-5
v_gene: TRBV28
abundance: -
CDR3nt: TGTGCCAGCAGTTTATTGGGCCCCCAGCCCCAGCATTTT
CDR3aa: CASSLLGPQPQHF

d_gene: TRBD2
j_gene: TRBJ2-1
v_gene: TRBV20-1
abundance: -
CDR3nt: TGCAGTGCTAGGAGTCCTAGCGGGAGAAACTATGAGCAGTTCTTC
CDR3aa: CSARSPSGRNYEQFF

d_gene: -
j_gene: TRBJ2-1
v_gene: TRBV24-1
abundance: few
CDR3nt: TGTGCCACCAGTGATTTGAAGCGGGTCAACCTCAATGAGCAGTTCTTC
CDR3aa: CATSDLKRVNLNEQFF

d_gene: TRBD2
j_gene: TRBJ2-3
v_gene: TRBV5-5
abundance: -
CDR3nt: TGTGCCAGCAATAAAGGGACTAGCGGGCGCCAGGATACGCAGTATTTT
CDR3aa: CASNKGTSGRQDTQYF

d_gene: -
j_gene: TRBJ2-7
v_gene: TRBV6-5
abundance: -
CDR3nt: TGTGCCAGCAGTTACTACGGGGGCGACGAGCAGTACTTC
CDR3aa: CASSYYGGDEQYF

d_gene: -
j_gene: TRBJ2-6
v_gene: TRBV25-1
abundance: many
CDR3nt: TGTGCCAGCACCCCCAGGAGCTCTGGGGCCAACGTCCTGACTTTC
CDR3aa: CASTPRSSGANVLTF

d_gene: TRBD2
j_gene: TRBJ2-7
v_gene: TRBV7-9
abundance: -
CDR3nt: TGTGCCAGCAGCCGCCCGGGGGGATCCTACGAGCAGTACTTC
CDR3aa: CASSRPGGSYEQYF

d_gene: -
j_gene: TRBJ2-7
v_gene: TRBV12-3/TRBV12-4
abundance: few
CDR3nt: TGTGCCAGCAGTTACTACAGGGTGGGTTACGAGCAGTACTTC
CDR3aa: CASSYYRVGYEQYF

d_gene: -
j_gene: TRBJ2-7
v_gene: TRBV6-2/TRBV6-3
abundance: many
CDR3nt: TGTGCCGCCTCCCCGGCTTCAGCCTACGAGCAGTACTTC
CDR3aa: CAASPASAYEQYF

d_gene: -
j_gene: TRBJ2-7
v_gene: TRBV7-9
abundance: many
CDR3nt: TGTGCCAGCAGCGTTATAGGGGAAGAGCAGTACTTC
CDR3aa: CASSVIGEEQYF

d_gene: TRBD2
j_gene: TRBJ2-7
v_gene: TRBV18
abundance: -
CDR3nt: TGTGCCAGCTCACCACTCAGCGGGAGCTCCTACGAGCAGTACTTC
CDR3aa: CASSPLSGSSYEQYF

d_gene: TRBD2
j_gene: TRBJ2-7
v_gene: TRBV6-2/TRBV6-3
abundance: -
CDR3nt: TGTGCCAGCAGTTTACTAGCGGGAGAAACCTACGAGCAGTACTTC
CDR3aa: CASSLLAGETYEQYF

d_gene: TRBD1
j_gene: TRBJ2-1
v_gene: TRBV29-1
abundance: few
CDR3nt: TGCAGCGTTGAGACAGGGGGGTACAATGAGCAGTTCTTC
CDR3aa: CSVETGGYNEQFF

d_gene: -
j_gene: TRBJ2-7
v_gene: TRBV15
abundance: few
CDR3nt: TGTGCCACCAGCTCGTCTCCATCCTACGAGCAGTACTTC
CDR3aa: CATSSSPSYEQYF

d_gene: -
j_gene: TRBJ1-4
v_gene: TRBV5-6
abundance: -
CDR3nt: TGTGCCAGCAGCCCCGCTCCCTCGGCCGGGTCTACTAATGAAAAACTGTTTTTT
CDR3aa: CASSPAPSAGSTNEKLFF

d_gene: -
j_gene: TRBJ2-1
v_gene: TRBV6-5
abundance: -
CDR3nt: TGTGCCAGCAGTAACAGACAGGGACTCTCCCACAATGAGCAGTTCTTC
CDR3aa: CASSNRQGLSHNEQFF

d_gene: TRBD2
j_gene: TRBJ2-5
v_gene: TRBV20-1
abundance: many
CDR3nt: TGCAGTGGGTCATCTAGCGGGGAGACCCAGTACTTC
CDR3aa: CSGSSSGETQYF

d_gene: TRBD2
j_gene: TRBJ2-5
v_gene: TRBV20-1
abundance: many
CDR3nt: TGCAGTGCTAGGAAAATAGCGGGAGGAACGACCTACCAAGAGACCCAGTACTTC
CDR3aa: CSARKIAGGTTYQETQYF

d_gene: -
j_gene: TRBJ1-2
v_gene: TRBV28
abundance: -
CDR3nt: TGTGCCAGCAGTTTATCGAGAACCCGTGGCTACACCTTC
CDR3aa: CASSLSRTRGYTF

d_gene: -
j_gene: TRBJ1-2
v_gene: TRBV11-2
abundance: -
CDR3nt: TGTGCCAGCAGCCCACTCGAGTACTATGGCTACACCTTC
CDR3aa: CASSPLEYYGYTF

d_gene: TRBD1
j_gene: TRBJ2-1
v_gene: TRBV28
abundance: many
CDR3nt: TGTGCCAGCAGTCCCAGGGACAGGCCGAGCTCCTACAATGAGCAGTTCTTC
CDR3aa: CASSPRDRPSSYNEQFF

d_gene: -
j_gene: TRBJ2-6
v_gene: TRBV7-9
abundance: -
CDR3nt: TGTGCCAGCAGCCCCCAGGGTCCAGGGGCCAACGTCCTGACTTTC
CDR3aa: CASSPQGPGANVLTF

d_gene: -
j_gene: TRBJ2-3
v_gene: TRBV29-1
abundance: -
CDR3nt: TGCAGCGTTGAAGATCATACGCAGTATTTT
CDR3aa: CSVEDHTQYF

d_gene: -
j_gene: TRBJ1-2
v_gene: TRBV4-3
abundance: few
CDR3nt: TGCGCCAGCAGCCAAGAGGAGGGGATAGGCGGCTACACCTTC
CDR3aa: CASSQEEGIGGYTF

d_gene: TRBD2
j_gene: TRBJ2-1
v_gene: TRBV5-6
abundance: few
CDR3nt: TGTGCCAGCAGCTCTTGGACTAGCGGGAGCTGGTGGGAGGAATATGAGCAGTTCTTC
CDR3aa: CASSSWTSGSWWEEYEQFF

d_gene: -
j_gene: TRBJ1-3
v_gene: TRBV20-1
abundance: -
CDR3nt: TGCAGTGCCGACGGCGGCGGTGGAAACACCATATATTTT
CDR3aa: CSADGGGGNTIYF

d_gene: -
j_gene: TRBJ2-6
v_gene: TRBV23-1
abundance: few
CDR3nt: TGCGCCAGCAATTGGATTTGGGGGTTTGGGGCCAACGTCCTGACTTTC
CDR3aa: CASNWIWGFGANVLTF

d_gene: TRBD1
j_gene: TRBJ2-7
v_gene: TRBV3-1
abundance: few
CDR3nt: TGTGCCAGCAGCCCCCGGACAGGGCTCTACGAGCAGTACTTC
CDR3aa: CASSPRTGLYEQYF

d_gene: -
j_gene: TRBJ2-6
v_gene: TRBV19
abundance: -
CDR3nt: TGTGCCAGTAGTATACAGGGGCCTGGGGCCAACGTCCTGACTTTC
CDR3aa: CASSIQGPGANVLTF

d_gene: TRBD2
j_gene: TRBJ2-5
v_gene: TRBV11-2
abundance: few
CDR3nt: TGTGCCAGCAGTTTGGGACTAGCGGGGGGGCCGGAGACCCAGTACTTC
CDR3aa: CASSLGLAGGPETQYF

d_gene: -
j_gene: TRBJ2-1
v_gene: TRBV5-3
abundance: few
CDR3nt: TGTGCCACCGATATCGGGAGCGGGTTTCTTAGCAATGAGCAGTTCTTC
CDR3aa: CATDIGSGFLSNEQFF

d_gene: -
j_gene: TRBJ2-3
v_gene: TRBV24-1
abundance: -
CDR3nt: TGTGCCACCAGTGATCCTAGATTGAGAGATACGCAGTATTTT
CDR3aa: CATSDPRLRDTQYF

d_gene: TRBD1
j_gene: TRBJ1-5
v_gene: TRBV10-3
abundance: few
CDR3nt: TGTGCCACCCTAGACAGGGAAGGCAATCAGCCCCAGCATTTT
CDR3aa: CATLDREGNQPQHF

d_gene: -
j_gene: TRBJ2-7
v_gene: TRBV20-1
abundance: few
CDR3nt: TGCAGTGCTAGAGAAGCTCGAACCATAACCTACGAGCAGTACTTC
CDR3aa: CSAREARTITYEQYF

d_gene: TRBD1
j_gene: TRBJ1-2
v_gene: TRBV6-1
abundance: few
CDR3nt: TGTGCCAGCAGTCGAAGGGACAGGGGGTCATATGGCTACACCTTC
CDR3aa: CASSRRDRGSYGYTF

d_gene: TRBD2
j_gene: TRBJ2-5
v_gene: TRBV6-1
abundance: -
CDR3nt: TGTGCCAGCAGCCGGACTAGCACCCAAGAGACCCAGTACTTC
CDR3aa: CASSRTSTQETQYF

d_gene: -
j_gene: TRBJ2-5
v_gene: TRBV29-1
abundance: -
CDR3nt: TGCAGCGTTGAAGATTCGGGAGAGACCCAGTACTTC
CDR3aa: CSVEDSGETQYF

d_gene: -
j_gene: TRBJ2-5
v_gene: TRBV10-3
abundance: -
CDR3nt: TGTGCCATCAGTCCAGACGGGAGTGGTGAGACCCAGTACTTC
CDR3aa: CAISPDGSGETQYF

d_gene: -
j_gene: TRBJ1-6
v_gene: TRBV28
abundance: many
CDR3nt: TGTGCCAGCAGGTTGGGGTTTGAGCCCCTCCACTTT
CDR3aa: CASRLGFEPLHF

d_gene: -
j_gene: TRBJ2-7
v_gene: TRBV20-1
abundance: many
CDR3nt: TGCAGTGCTAGAGATCGGCTGGATTACGAGCAGTACTTC
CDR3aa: CSARDRLDYEQYF